These T cell receptor beta chains were read from a single sample in a study of shared clonotypes between healthy human individuals. Generated by immunoSEQ multiplex PCR, the TCRdb table keeps only in-frame clones and is missing some. Of about 380,000 clones listed, 96% were seen once; the top ten hold around 0.3%. Sequencing was carried out using memory CD8+ T cells sorted from blood. Receptors were obtained from a man aged 25 to 45 in good health. Both conserved end residues are part of each CDR3. A D gene is named only where the DNA matches it firmly. Size is omitted from some rows. Given values are once, few, many or a class for expanded clones.

TRBV7-8,NA,NA,TRBJ2-3,CASSSSRRIDTQYF,TGTGCCAGCAGCTCCAGCAGAAGGATAGATACGCAGTATTTT
TRBV28,NA,NA,TRBJ1-1,CASSLPHSQDMLNTEAFF,TGTGCCAGCAGTTTACCCCACTCCCAGGACATGTTAAACACTGAAGCTTTCTTT
TRBV28,NA,TRBD1,TRBJ1-5,CASSLSPGQLGSNQPQHF,TGTGCCAGCAGTTTAAGCCCGGGACAGTTGGGTAGCAATCAGCCCCAGCATTTT
TRBV6-1,NA,TRBD2,TRBJ2-5,CASSELAGGPETQYF,TGTGCCAGCAGTGAACTAGCGGGAGGGCCAGAGACCCAGTACTTC
TRBV6-5,NA,NA,TRBJ1-2,CASSPAITGINGYTF,TGTGCCAGCAGTCCGGCGATAACAGGGATCAATGGCTACACCTTC
TRBV7-2,NA,NA,TRBJ2-5,CASSLGEGGWETQYF,TGTGCCAGCAGCTTAGGCGAGGGCGGGTGGGAGACCCAGTACTTC
TRBV28,NA,TRBD1,TRBJ1-5,CASRTGQPQHF,TGTGCCAGCAGGACAGGGCAGCCCCAGCATTTT
TRBV6-1,once,TRBD1,TRBJ2-7,CASSWDRGSYEQYF,TGTGCCAGCAGCTGGGACAGGGGGTCCTACGAGCAGTACTTC
TRBV19,NA,NA,TRBJ2-2,CASSILARTGELFF,TGTGCCAGTAGTATACTAGCGAGAACCGGGGAGCTGTTTTTT
TRBV5-6,NA,NA,TRBJ2-4,CASSLKHNYLAKNIQYF,TGTGCCAGCAGCTTAAAACATAACTATCTAGCCAAAAACATTCAGTACTTC
TRBV19,NA,TRBD1,TRBJ2-7,CASSIRETGAYEQYF,TGTGCCAGTAGTATAAGGGAGACAGGGGCCTACGAGCAGTACTTC
TRBV19,few,NA,TRBJ1-5,CASSIPSGNQPQHF,TGTGCCAGTAGTATTCCAAGTGGCAATCAGCCCCAGCATTTT
TRBV7-9,NA,NA,TRBJ2-7,CASSLDGPLGNSYEQYF,TGTGCCAGCAGCTTAGATGGGCCCTTAGGGAACTCCTACGAGCAGTACTTC
TRBV2,NA,TRBD2,TRBJ2-1,CASSGALAGGPSEQFF,TGTGCCAGCAGTGGCGCACTAGCGGGAGGGCCGAGTGAGCAGTTCTTC
TRBV6-5,NA,NA,TRBJ2-2,CASSFGPGYTGELFF,TGTGCCAGCAGTTTCGGACCGGGATACACCGGGGAGCTGTTTTTT
TRBV29-1,NA,NA,TRBJ1-4,CSAVSSDEKLFF,TGCAGCGCGGTTTCATCGGACGAAAAACTGTTTTTT
TRBV28,NA,NA,TRBJ1-2,CASSLQYGYTF,TGTGCCAGCAGTTTACAATATGGCTACACCTTC
TRBV9,NA,NA,TRBJ1-1,CASSLWGQGNTEAFF,TGTGCCAGCTCACTGTGGGGCCAGGGAAACACTGAAGCTTTCTTT
TRBV7-3,once,NA,TRBJ2-7,CASSLTPGRSTYEQYF,TGTGCCAGCAGCTTAACCCCGGGCAGGTCCACTTACGAGCAGTACTTC
TRBV7-9,NA,TRBD1,TRBJ1-1,CASSLGSRGEGFF,TGTGCCAGCAGCTTAGGGTCCAGGGGGGAAGGTTTCTTT
TRBV6-5,once,TRBD1,TRBJ1-4,CASSYSGTGGEKLFF,TGTGCCAGCAGTTATTCGGGCACAGGGGGTGAAAAACTGTTTTTT
TRBV28,NA,TRBD1,TRBJ2-6,CASSPGTAGANVLTF,TGTGCCAGCAGCCCCGGGACAGCCGGGGCCAACGTCCTGACTTTC
TRBV7-9,NA,NA,TRBJ2-5,CASSFRLQETQYF,TGTGCCAGCAGCTTTAGGCTTCAAGAGACCCAGTACTTC
TRBV7-6,NA,TRBD2,TRBJ2-7,CASSLGPAAGGPYEQYF,TGTGCCAGCAGCTTAGGGCCCGCAGCGGGAGGGCCTTACGAGCAGTACTTC
TRBV7-2,NA,NA,TRBJ2-7,CASSEYYPSYEQYF,TGTGCCAGCAGCGAGTACTATCCCTCCTACGAGCAGTACTTC
TRBV5-4,few,NA,TRBJ1-1,CASSFGGNTEAFF,TGTGCCAGCAGCTTTGGAGGGAACACTGAAGCTTTCTTT
TRBV5-4,NA,TRBD2,TRBJ2-1,CASSSASGRNNEQFF,TGTGCCAGCAGCTCGGCTAGCGGGAGGAACAATGAGCAGTTCTTC
TRBV28,NA,NA,TRBJ2-7,CASSNQLQAPMEQYF,TGTGCCAGCAGCAATCAATTACAGGCCCCTATGGAGCAGTACTTC
TRBV19,once,NA,TRBJ1-5,CASSIDSGVGSNQPQHF,TGTGCCAGTAGTATAGATTCGGGGGTCGGGAGCAATCAGCCCCAGCATTTT
TRBV18,NA,NA,TRBJ2-5,CASSDRFTGETQYF,TGTGCCAGCTCAGACCGTTTTACAGGGGAGACCCAGTACTTC
TRBV11-3,NA,NA,TRBJ2-1,CASSWGRGYNEQFF,TGTGCCAGCAGCTGGGGACGAGGCTACAATGAGCAGTTCTTC
TRBV2,NA,NA,TRBJ1-2,CASSVADKLDGYTF,TGTGCCAGCAGCGTCGCGGATAAGCTCGATGGCTACACCTTC
TRBV6-1,NA,NA,TRBJ2-5,CASSETGEDWETQYF,TGTGCCAGCAGTGAAACAGGGGAGGACTGGGAGACCCAGTACTTC
TRBV4-2,NA,NA,TRBJ2-7,CASSQGVPNSEQYF,TGTGCCAGCAGCCAAGGCGTCCCGAATTCCGAGCAGTACTTC
TRBV28,NA,TRBD1,TRBJ1-1,CASSFAGGTEAFF,TGTGCCAGCAGTTTTGCAGGGGGCACTGAAGCTTTCTTT
TRBV28,NA,NA,TRBJ2-2,CASSPPPGELFF,TGTGCCAGCAGTCCTCCTCCCGGGGAGCTGTTTTTT
TRBV9,NA,NA,TRBJ2-7,CASSVATGYEQYF,TGTGCCAGCAGCGTAGCTACTGGGTACGAGCAGTACTTC
TRBV10-3,NA,TRBD2,TRBJ2-3,CAISDRVRTGRASTDTQYF,TGTGCCATCAGTGATAGAGTCAGAACCGGGAGGGCAAGCACAGATACGCAGTATTTT
TRBV5-1,NA,NA,TRBJ1-6,CASSPDSNSPLHF,TGCGCCAGCAGCCCCGACAGTAATTCACCCCTCCACTTT
TRBV10-3,NA,TRBD2,TRBJ2-2,CAISESRTSRFGGELFF,TGTGCCATCAGTGAGTCCCGGACTAGCAGATTCGGCGGGGAGCTGTTTTTT
TRBV7-9,NA,NA,TRBJ2-1,CASSLTAGDNEQFF,TGTGCCAGCAGCTTGACGGCAGGGGACAATGAGCAGTTCTTC
TRBV9,NA,NA,TRBJ2-2,CASSVLENTGELFF,TGTGCCAGCAGCGTTCTGGAGAACACCGGGGAGCTGTTTTTT
TRBV30,NA,NA,TRBJ1-1,CAWKVGNTEAFF,TGTGCCTGGAAGGTAGGGAACACTGAAGCTTTCTTT
TRBV14,NA,NA,TRBJ2-3,CASSQGAISDTQYF,TGTGCCAGCAGCCAAGGAGCTATCTCCGATACGCAGTATTTT
TRBV28,NA,TRBD1,TRBJ1-3,CASSYRGIGETIYF,TGTGCCAGCAGTTACAGGGGAATCGGCGAGACCATATATTTT
TRBV19,NA,TRBD2,TRBJ2-7,CASSRLAGDTYEQYF,TGTGCCAGTAGTAGGCTAGCGGGGGATACCTACGAGCAGTACTTC
TRBV6-6,NA,NA,TRBJ1-3,CASIAGNTIYF,TGTGCCAGCATCGCTGGAAACACCATATATTTT
TRBV6-1,NA,NA,TRBJ2-7,CASSEVLQGYYEQYF,TGTGCCAGCAGTGAGGTCCTCCAGGGCTACTACGAGCAGTACTTC
TRBV27,NA,TRBD1,TRBJ2-1,CASSLLYRGPYNEQFF,TGTGCCAGCAGTTTACTGTACAGGGGGCCCTACAATGAGCAGTTCTTC
TRBV5-1,once,NA,TRBJ2-1,CASSLTLGVGSYNEQFF,TGCGCCAGCAGCTTGACGTTAGGGGTGGGCTCCTACAATGAGCAGTTCTTC
TRBV6-1,NA,NA,TRBJ2-5,CASSEYWGETQYF,TGTGCCAGCAGTGAATATTGGGGAGAGACCCAGTACTTC
TRBV10-1,NA,TRBD2,TRBJ2-2,CASGLAENTGELFF,TGCGCCAGCGGACTAGCGGAGAACACCGGGGAGCTGTTTTTT
TRBV9,NA,NA,TRBJ1-2,CASSVARGENYGYTF,TGTGCCAGCAGCGTAGCTCGCGGGGAAAACTATGGCTACACCTTC
TRBV29-1,NA,NA,TRBJ1-1,CSVLQPGHLNTEAFF,TGCAGCGTTCTTCAACCGGGACATTTGAACACTGAAGCTTTCTTT
TRBV6-6,NA,TRBD2,TRBJ2-4,CASRLTSGMIHIQYF,TGTGCCAGCAGGCTTACTAGCGGGATGATACACATTCAGTACTTC
TRBV28,NA,TRBD1,TRBJ2-7,CASSLCPGTGNPYEQYF,TGTGCCAGCAGTTTATGCCCCGGGACAGGGAACCCCTACGAGCAGTACTTC
TRBV10-2,NA,NA,TRBJ2-7,CASRGISTYEQYF,TGCGCCAGCAGGGGAATATCCACCTACGAGCAGTACTTC
TRBV6-1,NA,NA,TRBJ2-7,CASNQRRSYEQYF,TGTGCCAGTAACCAGCGGAGAAGTTACGAGCAGTACTTC
TRBV7-9,NA,TRBD2,TRBJ2-7,CASSFGTSGRRYEQYF,TGTGCCAGCAGCTTCGGGACTAGCGGGAGGAGGTACGAGCAGTACTTC